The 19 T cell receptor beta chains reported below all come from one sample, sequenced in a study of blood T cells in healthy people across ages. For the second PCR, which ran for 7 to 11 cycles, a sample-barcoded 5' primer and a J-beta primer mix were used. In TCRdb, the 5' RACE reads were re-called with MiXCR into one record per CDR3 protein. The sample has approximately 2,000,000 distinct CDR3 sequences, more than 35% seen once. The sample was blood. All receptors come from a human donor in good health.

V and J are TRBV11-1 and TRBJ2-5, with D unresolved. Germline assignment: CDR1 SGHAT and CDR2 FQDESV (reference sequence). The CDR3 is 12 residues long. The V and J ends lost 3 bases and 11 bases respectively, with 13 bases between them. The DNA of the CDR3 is TGTGCCAGCAGCTTGGGGTCCGAGGAGCAGTACTTC. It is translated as CASSLGSEEQYF.

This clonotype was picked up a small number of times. In DNA, the CDR3 is TGTGCCAGCAGTTACTCGAGCGGGGGAGATCCGGGGGAGCAGTACTTC. This codes for CASSYSSGGDPGEQYF. V usage is TRBV6-6 and J usage is TRBJ2-7; 8 bases are a match to TRBD2. CDR1 is MNHNY, CDR2 SVGAGI, per germline (reference sequence). Losses at the gene ends were 0 bases for V and 7 bases for J; bases not matched to a gene: 11. CDR3 size: 16 residues.

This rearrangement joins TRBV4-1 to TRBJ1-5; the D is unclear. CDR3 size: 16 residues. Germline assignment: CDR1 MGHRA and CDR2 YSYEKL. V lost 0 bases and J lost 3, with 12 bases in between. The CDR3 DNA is TGCGCCAGCAGCCAAGATGCATCCCCATTCAATCAGCCCCAGCATTTT. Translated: CASSQDASPFNQPQHF.

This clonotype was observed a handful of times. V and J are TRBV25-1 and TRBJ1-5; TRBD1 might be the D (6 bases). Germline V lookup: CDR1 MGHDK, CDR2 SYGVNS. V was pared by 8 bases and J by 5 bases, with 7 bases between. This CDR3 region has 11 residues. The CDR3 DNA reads TGTGCCAGCGGACAGCATCAGCCCCAGCATTTT. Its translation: CASGQHQPQHF. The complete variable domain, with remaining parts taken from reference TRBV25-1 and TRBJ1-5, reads EADIYQTPRYLVIGTGKKITLECSQTMGHDKMYWYQQDPGMELHLIHYSYGVNSTEKGDLSSESTVSRIRTEHFPLTLESARPSHTSQYLCASGQHQPQHFGDGTRLSIL.

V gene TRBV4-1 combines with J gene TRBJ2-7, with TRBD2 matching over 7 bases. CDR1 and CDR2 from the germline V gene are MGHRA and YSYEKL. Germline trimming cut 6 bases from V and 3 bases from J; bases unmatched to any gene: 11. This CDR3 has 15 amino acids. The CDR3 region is CASRLLATNRYEQYF. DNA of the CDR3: TGCGCCAGCAGACTACTAGCGACAAACCGCTACGAGCAGTACTTC.

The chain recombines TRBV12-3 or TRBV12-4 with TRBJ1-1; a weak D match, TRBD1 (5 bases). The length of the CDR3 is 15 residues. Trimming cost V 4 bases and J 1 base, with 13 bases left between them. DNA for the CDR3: TGTGCCAGCAGTTGGGGGGACCTGGGGAACACTGAAGCTTTCTTT. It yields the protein CASSWGDLGNTEAFF.

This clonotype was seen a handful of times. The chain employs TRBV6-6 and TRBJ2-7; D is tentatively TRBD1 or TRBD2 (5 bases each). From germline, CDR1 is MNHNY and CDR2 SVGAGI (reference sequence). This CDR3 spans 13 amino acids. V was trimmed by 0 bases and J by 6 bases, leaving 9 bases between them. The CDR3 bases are TGTGCCAGCAGTTACTCGATGGGGGTCGAGCAGTACTTC. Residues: CASSYSMGVEQYF.

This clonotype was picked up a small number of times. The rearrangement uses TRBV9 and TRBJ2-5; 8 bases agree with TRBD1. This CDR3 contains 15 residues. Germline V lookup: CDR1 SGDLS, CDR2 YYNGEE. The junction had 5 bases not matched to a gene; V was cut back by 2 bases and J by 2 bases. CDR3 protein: CASSVTGAIQETQYF. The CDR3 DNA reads TGTGCCAGCAGCGTGACAGGGGCGATACAAGAGACCCAGTACTTC.

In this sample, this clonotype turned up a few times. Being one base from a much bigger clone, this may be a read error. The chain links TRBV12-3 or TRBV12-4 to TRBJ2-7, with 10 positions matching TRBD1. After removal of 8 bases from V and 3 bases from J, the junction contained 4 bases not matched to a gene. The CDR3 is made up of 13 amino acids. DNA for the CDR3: TGTGCCAGCGGCCGGGACAGGGGCTACGAGCAGTACTTC. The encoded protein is CASGRDRGYEQYF.

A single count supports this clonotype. The DNA for the CDR3 is TGTGCCAGCAGTTCGGACCGGGAAGCCAATCAGCCCCAGCATTTT. Protein: CASSSDREANQPQHF. The rearrangement links TRBV6-6 to TRBJ1-5; no firm D call. The CDR3 spans 15 residues. Germline V lookup: CDR1 MNHNY, CDR2 SVGAGI (reference sequence). Trimming cost V 4 bases and J 3 bases, with 13 bases left between them.

The CDR3 is CSARSPRDISYEQYF. Here the CDR3 DNA reads TGCAGTGCTAGATCTCCAAGGGACATCTCCTACGAGCAGTACTTC. J is TRBJ2-7 and V is TRBV20-1, with D perhaps TRBD1 (6 bases). Trimming left V 2 bases short and J 0 bases short, with 14 bases between. The CDR3 covers 15 residues. The germline gives CDR1 DFQATT, CDR2 SNEGSKA (reference sequence).

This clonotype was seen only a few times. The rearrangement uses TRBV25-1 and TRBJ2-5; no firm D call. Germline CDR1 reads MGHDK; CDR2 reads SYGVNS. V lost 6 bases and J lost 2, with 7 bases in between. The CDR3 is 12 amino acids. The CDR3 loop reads CASRAEQETQYF. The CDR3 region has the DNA TGTGCCAGCAGGGCGGAACAAGAGACCCAGTACTTC.

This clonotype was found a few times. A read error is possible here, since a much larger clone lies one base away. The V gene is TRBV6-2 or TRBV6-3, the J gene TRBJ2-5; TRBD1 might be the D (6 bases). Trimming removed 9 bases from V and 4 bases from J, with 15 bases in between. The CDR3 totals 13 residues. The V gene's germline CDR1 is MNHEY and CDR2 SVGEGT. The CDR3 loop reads CARGAGERETQYF. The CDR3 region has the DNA TGTGCCAGGGGCGCAGGGGAGAGAGAGACCCAGTACTTC.

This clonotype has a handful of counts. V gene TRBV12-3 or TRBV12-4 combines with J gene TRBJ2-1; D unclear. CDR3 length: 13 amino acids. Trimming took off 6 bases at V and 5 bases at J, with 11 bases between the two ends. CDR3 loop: CASSLQSNNEQFF. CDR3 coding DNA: TGTGCCAGCAGCCTCCAGTCGAACAATGAGCAGTTCTTC.

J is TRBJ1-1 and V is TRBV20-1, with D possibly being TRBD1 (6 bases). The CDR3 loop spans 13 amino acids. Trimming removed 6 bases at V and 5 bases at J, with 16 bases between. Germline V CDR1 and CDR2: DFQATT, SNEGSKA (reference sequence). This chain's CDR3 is CSARTAGATEAFF. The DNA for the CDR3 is TGCAGTGCCCGAACGGCAGGGGCTACTGAAGCTTTCTTT.

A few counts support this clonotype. The CDR3 DNA is TGTGCCAGCCGCTCAGGGGGGAATGGCTACACCTTC. Amino acids: CASRSGGNGYTF. The chain has TRBV6-1 and TRBJ1-2; 7 bases match TRBD1. This CDR3 has 12 residues. Germline V lookup: CDR1 MNHNS, CDR2 SASEGT. V trimming: 8 bases; J trimming: 6 bases; junction bases outside the gene matches: 6.

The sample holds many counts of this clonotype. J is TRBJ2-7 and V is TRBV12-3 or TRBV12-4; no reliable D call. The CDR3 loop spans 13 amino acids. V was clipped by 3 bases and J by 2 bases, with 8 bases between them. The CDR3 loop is CASSFLVPYEQYF. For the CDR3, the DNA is TGTGCCAGCAGTTTCTTGGTGCCCTACGAGCAGTACTTC.

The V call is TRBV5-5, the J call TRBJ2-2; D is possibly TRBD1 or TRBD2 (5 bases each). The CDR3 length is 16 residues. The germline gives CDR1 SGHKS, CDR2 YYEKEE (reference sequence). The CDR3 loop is CAAKDSRNGADGELFF. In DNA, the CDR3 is TGTGCAGCGAAGGATTCGAGGAACGGGGCTGACGGGGAGCTGTTTTTT.

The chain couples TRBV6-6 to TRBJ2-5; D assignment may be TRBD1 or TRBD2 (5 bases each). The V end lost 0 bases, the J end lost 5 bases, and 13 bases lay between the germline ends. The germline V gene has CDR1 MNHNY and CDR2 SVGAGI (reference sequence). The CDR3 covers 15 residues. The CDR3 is CASSYSGVVGETQYF. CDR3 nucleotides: TGTGCCAGCAGTTACTCGGGGGTGGTAGGGGAGACCCAGTACTTC.